The 20 T cell receptor beta chains below were found in one sample sequenced in a study of OX40 agonist ivuxolimab in advanced cancers. Here immunoSEQ multiplex PCR was the method, and the copy in TCRdb shows in-frame clones only, minus some. The sample has about 61,000 clones, 75% to 90% seen once. The sample was CD4+ or CD8+ T cells sorted from blood, taken in a trial of the OX40 agonist ivuxolimab. These receptors were collected from an adult with an advanced solid tumor such as melanoma, head and neck, liver or kidney cancer.

The chain has TRBV19 and TRBJ2-2; the D is unclear. The CDR3 consists of 15 residues. With 6 bases removed from V and 0 bases from J, the gap between germline ends came to 11 bases. In germline, CDR1 is LNHDA, CDR2 SQIVND (reference sequence). In nucleotides, the CDR3 is TGTGCCAGTAGATCGGGCGCGGCGAACACCGGGGAGCTGTTTTTT. Its translation is CASRSGAANTGELFF.

This chain's CDR3 is CASSSSDRGHEQYF. The CDR3 nucleotides read TGTGCCAGTAGTAGTTCGGACAGGGGCCACGAGCAGTACTTC. The genes are TRBV19 and TRBJ2-7; 9 bases are a match to TRBD1. The CDR3 consists of 14 residues. Germline V gene data show CDR1 as LNHDA and CDR2 as SQIVND (reference sequence). Losses at the gene ends were 4 bases for V and 5 bases for J; bases not matched to a gene: 6. The variable domain in full, with the rest retrieved from reference TRBV19 and TRBJ2-7, is DGGITQSPKYLFRKEGQNVTLSCEQNLNHDAMYWYRQDPGQGLRLIYYSQIVNDFQKGDIAEGYSVSREKKESFPLTVTSAQKNPTAFYLCASSSSDRGHEQYFGPGTRLTVT.

The chain combines TRBV6-1 with TRBJ1-2, with TRBD1 matching over 8 bases. Looked up from germline, CDR1 is MNHNS and CDR2 is SASEGT. V dropped 4 bases and J dropped 6; count of bases not matched to a gene: 4. The CDR3 has 13 residues. CDR3 sequence (DNA): TGTGCCAGCAGTGGACAGGGGAAAAATGGCTACACCTTC. Encoded protein: CASSGQGKNGYTF.

The rearrangement uses TRBV9 and TRBJ2-7, with 7 bases that match TRBD2. Per the germline V gene, CDR1 is SGDLS and CDR2 is YYNGEE. The CDR3 sequence is 15 residues long. V trimming: 2 bases; J trimming: 5 bases; junction bases outside the gene matches: 10. CDR3 sequence reads: CASSVFGAGVDEQYF. The CDR3 region has the DNA TGTGCCAGCAGCGTTTTTGGGGCGGGAGTCGACGAGCAGTACTTC.

V gene TRBV4-3 combines with J gene TRBJ2-3, with 8 bases identical to TRBD2. CDR1 is LGHNA and CDR2 is YSLEER in the germline V gene. The V and J ends lost 3 bases and 1 base, in that order; junction bases with no gene match: 9. The length of the CDR3 is 17 residues. CDR3 amino acids: CASSQNPGGGGTDTQYF. CDR3 DNA sequence: TGCGCCAGCAGCCAGAACCCCGGGGGGGGTGGCACAGATACGCAGTATTTT.

The genes are TRBV5-5 and TRBJ2-1, with TRBD2 matching over 11 bases. This CDR3 has 15 amino acids. V shed 1 base and J 7 bases; nucleotides not matched to a gene: 4. From germline, CDR1 is SGHKS and CDR2 YYEKEE (reference sequence). The CDR3 sequence is CASSLILAGVNEQFF. CDR3 nucleotides: TGTGCCAGCAGCTTGATACTAGCGGGAGTGAATGAGCAGTTCTTC.

This chain uses TRBV28 with TRBJ1-6, with a weak D call TRBD1 (6 bases). The V end lost 4 bases, the J end lost 9 bases, and 16 bases lay between the germline ends. Germline V gene lookup returns CDR1 MDHEN and CDR2 SYDVKM. The CDR3 loop spans 15 amino acids. DNA of the CDR3: TGTGCCAGCAGTTCGGGCGGGGGGCTAATTTCACCCCTCCACTTT. It translates to CASSSGGGLISPLHF.

The gene calls are TRBV20-1 and TRBJ2-3; no clear D gene. The CDR3 loop spans 11 amino acids. The V end lost 7 bases, the J end lost 2 bases, and 7 bases lay between the germline ends. Germline CDR1 DFQATT, CDR2 SNEGSKA (reference sequence). The CDR3 DNA sequence: TGCAGTGTGGGTTTCACAGATACGCAGTATTTT. Translated, it gives CSVGFTDTQYF.

V usage is TRBV2 and J usage is TRBJ1-1; D is possibly TRBD1 (6 bases). Looked up from germline, CDR1 is SNHLY and CDR2 is FYNNEI. This CDR3 region has 14 residues. V shed 4 bases and J shed 4 bases, with 13 bases lying between them. The CDR3 coding sequence is TGTGCCAGCAGTGGCCAGGGGCTCGGCACTGAAGCTTTCTTT. Residues: CASSGQGLGTEAFF.

The V gene is TRBV7-2, the J gene TRBJ2-3; D not resolved. The V end lost 4 bases, the J end lost 11 bases, and 25 bases lay between the germline ends. The germline V gene encodes CDR1 SGHTA and CDR2 FQGNSA. The CDR3 has 16 amino acids. The CDR3 region is CASSSSKQTVSLLQYF. CDR3 coding DNA: TGTGCCAGCAGCTCAAGCAAGCAGACCGTATCGCTGTTGCAGTATTTT. The full variable domain, its missing parts supplied by reference TRBV7-2 and TRBJ2-3, is GAGVSQSPSNKVTEKGKDVELRCDPISGHTALYWYRQSLGQGLEFLIYFQGNSAPDKSGLPSDRFSAERTGGSVSTLTIQRTQQEDSAVYLCASSSSKQTVSLLQYFGPGTRLTVL.

The chain has TRBV4-3 and TRBJ1-5; no reliable D call. This CDR3 contains 15 residues. Per the germline V gene, CDR1 is LGHNA and CDR2 is YSLEER. Trimming removed 0 bases from V and 0 bases from J, with 6 bases in between. CDR3 amino acids: CASSQEIGSNQPQHF. CDR3 DNA: TGCGCCAGCAGCCAAGAAATAGGTAGCAATCAGCCCCAGCATTTT.

The gene calls are TRBV27 and TRBJ2-1, with 11 bases fitting TRBD2. CDR3 length: 14 amino acids. V lost 5 bases, J lost 8 bases, and 5 bases stayed unmatched. CDR1 and CDR2 (germline): MNHEY, SMNVEV (reference sequence). The CDR3 sequence is CASSPLAGGYEQFF. The CDR3 DNA sequence: TGTGCCAGCAGTCCCCTAGCGGGGGGCTATGAGCAGTTCTTC.

The V call is TRBV6-5, the J call TRBJ2-7; D not certain. Germline V gives CDR1 MNHEY, CDR2 SVGAGI. The CDR3 contains 15 residues. V dropped 0 bases and J dropped 3 bases, with 12 bases sitting between them. Here the CDR3 reads CASSYSLLDNYEQYF. The CDR3 bases are TGTGCCAGCAGTTACTCGTTACTTGACAACTACGAGCAGTACTTC.

The rearrangement joins TRBV19 to TRBJ1-2; D remains unclear. CDR3 length equals 13 residues. Trimming removed 4 bases from V and 1 base from J, with 7 bases in between. Germline loops: CDR1 LNHDA, CDR2 SQIVND (reference sequence). CDR3 nucleotide sequence: TGTGCCAGTAGTAGTAACGTTAACTATGGCTACACCTTC. Protein: CASSSNVNYGYTF.

Here the CDR3 reads CASSLKAGLGTDTQYF. CDR3 nucleotide sequence: TGTGCCAGCAGCTTAAAGGCGGGACTAGGGACAGATACGCAGTATTTT. The gene calls are TRBV7-2 and TRBJ2-3, with 8 bases aligning to TRBD2. V lost 2 bases and J lost 3; bases outside the gene matches: 7. Germline CDR1 reads SGHTA; CDR2 reads FQGNSA. The CDR3 extends over 16 amino acids. Supplemented by reference TRBV7-2 and TRBJ2-3, the full variable domain reads GAGVSQSPSNKVTEKGKDVELRCDPISGHTALYWYRQSLGQGLEFLIYFQGNSAPDKSGLPSDRFSAERTGGSVSTLTIQRTQQEDSAVYLCASSLKAGLGTDTQYFGPGTRLTVL.

V is TRBV5-1 and J is TRBJ2-3; weak D call: TRBD1 (6 bases). The germline V gene has CDR1 SGHRS and CDR2 YFSETQ. CDR3 length: 15 residues. Trimming shortened V by 4 bases and J by 1 base, and 13 bases separated the two germline ends. The CDR3 region has the DNA TGCGCCAGCAGCGTGGTGGACAGTCGCACAGATACGCAGTATTTT. Protein product: CASSVVDSRTDTQYF.

V gene TRBV9 combines with J gene TRBJ2-3; D is perhaps TRBD1 (5 bases). CDR1 is SGDLS, CDR2 YYNGEE, per germline. V was cut by 4 bases and J by 2 bases, with 14 bases left in between. The CDR3 extends over 15 amino acids. Here the CDR3 DNA reads TGTGCCAGCAGCCGTTCTCTAGGGGTCACAGATACGCAGTATTTT. Translation gives CASSRSLGVTDTQYF.

The chain has TRBV9 and TRBJ1-3; D is unresolved. The V gene's germline CDR1 is SGDLS and CDR2 YYNGEE. The CDR3 covers 13 residues. The V gene lost 4 bases and the J gene lost 4 bases, with 9 bases spanning the gap. The DNA for the CDR3 is TGTGCCAGCAGCTCTAAAGCCGGAAACACCATATATTTT. Amino acids: CASSSKAGNTIYF.

The chain carries TRBV11-2 and TRBJ2-2; TRBD2 aligns across 7 bases. The V segment lost 0 bases and the J segment 4 bases; nucleotides outside the gene matches: 2. The CDR3 sequence is 15 residues long. Looked up from germline, CDR1 is SGHAT and CDR2 is FQNNGV. The CDR3 spells CASSLESSGTGELFF. CDR3 bases: TGTGCCAGCAGCTTAGAGTCTAGCGGCACCGGGGAGCTGTTTTTT.

The chain is built from TRBV5-1 and TRBJ2-5, with D perhaps given as TRBD1 or TRBD2 (5 bases each). This CDR3 region has 13 residues. Trimming took off 7 bases at V and 5 bases at J, with 15 bases between the two ends. Germline V CDR1 and CDR2: SGHRS, YFSETQ. The CDR3 region is CASREGQEETQYF. The DNA of the CDR3 is TGCGCCAGCCGTGAGGGGCAGGAGGAGACCCAGTACTTC.